This TCR beta chain was documented in a study of PD-1 blockade in classical Hodgkin lymphoma. Study-level background: Patients were administered nivolumab (3 mg/kg intravenously) every 2 weeks. General study points: Whatever underlies the repertoire differences (possibly disease activity or prior therapy) remains undefined.

Comments on this clone: What it recognizes is unknown.

Sequencing was performed with immunoSEQ multiplex PCR; in TCRdb, only in-frame clones are kept and a portion is missing. The sample yields around 45,000 clones, around 72% seen once. All patients relapsed after autologous stem cell transplantation, and brentuximab vedotin exposure varied. CDR1 is SGHDN, CDR2 FVKESK, per germline. The CDR3 is made up of 18 amino acids. V lost 1 base to trimming and J lost 4 bases, with 21 bases between them. Source: peripheral blood mononuclear cells (PBMCs), taken before the second cycle of nivolumab. The chain links TRBV14 to TRBJ2-3, with D uncertain. This receptor was obtained from a human donor with classical Hodgkin lymphoma. The CDR3: CASSQVTWGSHLPDTQYF. Written as DNA, the CDR3 is TGTGCCAGCAGCCAAGTAACCTGGGGATCTCATCTTCCAGATACGCAGTATTTT.